Included here is one T cell receptor (beta chain) sequence, with context. Authors' processing steps: Estimates of nucleated cell counts were drawn from the amplification of reference gene primers. Sequencing was performed with immunoSEQ multiplex PCR; in TCRdb, only in-frame clones are kept and a portion is missing. V and J calls and clone size come straight from that table; D and trimming were deduced from the DNA. The sample shows about 200,000 clones, approximately 91% of them seen only once. The sample comes from a study of blood T cell repertoires in COVID-19. At the level of the study: Italy, Spain and the United States were the sources of the convalescent and acute COVID-19 samples. Sources were T cells, B-cell-depleted T cells, or PBMCs; the material itself was cDNA or gDNA.

J was trimmed by 4 bases and V by 4 bases; bases with no gene match: 9. The CDR3 loop spans 15 amino acids. The germline CDR1 and CDR2 sequences are MNHEY and SVGAGI. The TCR comes from a man aged 18 to 29 with active or convalescent COVID-19. The sequencing sample was made of peripheral blood. The chain is built from TRBV6-5 and TRBJ1-2; 7 bases are a match to TRBD1. CDR3 DNA: TGTGCCAGCAGTTTGCGCCGGACAGGCTCCTATGGCTACACCTTC. This gives the protein CASSLRRTGSYGYTF.